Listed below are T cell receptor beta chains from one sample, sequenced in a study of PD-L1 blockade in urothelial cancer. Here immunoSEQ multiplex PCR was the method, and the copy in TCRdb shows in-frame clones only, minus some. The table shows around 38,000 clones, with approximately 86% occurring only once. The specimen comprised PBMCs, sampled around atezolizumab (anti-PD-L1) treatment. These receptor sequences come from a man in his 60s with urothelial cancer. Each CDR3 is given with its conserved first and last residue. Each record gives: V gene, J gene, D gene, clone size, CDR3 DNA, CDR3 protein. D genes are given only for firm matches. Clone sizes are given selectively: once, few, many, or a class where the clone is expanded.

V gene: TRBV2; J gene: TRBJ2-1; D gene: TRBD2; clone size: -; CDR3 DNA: TGTGCCAGGGGACTTGCGGGAGGGAATGAGCAGTTCTTC; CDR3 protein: CARGLAGGNEQFF
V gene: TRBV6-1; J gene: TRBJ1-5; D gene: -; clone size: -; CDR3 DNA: TGTGCCAGCAGCCCAGGTCGTGGAAGCAATCAGCCCCAGCATTTT; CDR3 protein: CASSPGRGSNQPQHF
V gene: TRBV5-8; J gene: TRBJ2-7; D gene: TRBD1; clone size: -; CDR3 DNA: TGTGCCAGCAGCTCCGGGACAGGGGTTTCATCCGAGCAGTACTTC; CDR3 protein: CASSSGTGVSSEQYF
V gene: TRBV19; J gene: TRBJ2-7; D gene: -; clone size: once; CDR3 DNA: TGTGCCAGTGCCGCAGGGGGGTTGCCTTACGAGCAGTACTTC; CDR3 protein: CASAAGGLPYEQYF
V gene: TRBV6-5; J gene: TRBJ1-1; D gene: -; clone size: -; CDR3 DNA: TGTGCCAGCAGCCCCTTCCGAGGCACTGAAGCTTTCTTT; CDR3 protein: CASSPFRGTEAFF
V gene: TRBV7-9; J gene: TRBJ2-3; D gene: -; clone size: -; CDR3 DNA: TGTGCCAGCAGCTCCTGGGGACAACTTCTACTAAGCACAGATACGCAGTATTTT; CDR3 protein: CASSSWGQLLLSTDTQYF
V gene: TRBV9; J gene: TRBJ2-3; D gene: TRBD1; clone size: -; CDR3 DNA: TGTGCCAGCAGCCCGGGACAGGGGCATGATACGCAGTATTTT; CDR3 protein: CASSPGQGHDTQYF
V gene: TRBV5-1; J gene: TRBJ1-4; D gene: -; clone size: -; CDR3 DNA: TGCGCCAGCAGCATGAGACAGGTTTCTCCTGAAAAACTGTTTTTT; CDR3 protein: CASSMRQVSPEKLFF
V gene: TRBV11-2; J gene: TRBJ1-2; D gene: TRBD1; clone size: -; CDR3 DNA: TGTGCCAGCAGCGCCTGGACAGGGAACTATGGCTACACCTTC; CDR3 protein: CASSAWTGNYGYTF
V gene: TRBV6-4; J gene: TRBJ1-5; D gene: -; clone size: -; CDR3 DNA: TGTGCCCGCGGGACTTCTAGGGGTAGCAATCAGCCCCAGCATTTT; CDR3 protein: CARGTSRGSNQPQHF
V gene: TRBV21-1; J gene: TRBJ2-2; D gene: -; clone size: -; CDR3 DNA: -; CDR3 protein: CASTVGQGAPTNTGELFF
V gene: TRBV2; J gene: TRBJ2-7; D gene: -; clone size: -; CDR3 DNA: TGTGCCAGCAGTGCCGGGAACTTGATAGACGAGCAGTACTTC; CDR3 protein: CASSAGNLIDEQYF